The sequence of this T cell receptor (beta chain) was determined in a study of blood T cells in healthy people across ages. A J-beta primer mix and a sample-barcoded 5' primer were used in a second PCR of roughly 6 to 12 cycles. MiXCR, applied by TCRdb to the 5' RACE reads, yields one record per CDR3 protein. The sample gives about 930,000 distinct CDR3 sequences, roughly 29% of which show up once; 10% is in the top ten. CDR1 is SNHLY and CDR2 is FYNNEI in the germline V gene. CDR3 size: 10 residues. V lost 5 bases to trimming and J lost 11 bases, with 9 bases between them. These same records also appear under a second study, on T cells of mothers and their children.

This sequence was found in a woman aged 40 to 50 in good health. V and J are TRBV2 and TRBJ1-1; D is unresolved. Sequencing input: blood. In DNA, the CDR3 is TGTGCCAGCAGTCCAGGTGGGGCTTTCTTT. As protein: CASSPGGAFF.